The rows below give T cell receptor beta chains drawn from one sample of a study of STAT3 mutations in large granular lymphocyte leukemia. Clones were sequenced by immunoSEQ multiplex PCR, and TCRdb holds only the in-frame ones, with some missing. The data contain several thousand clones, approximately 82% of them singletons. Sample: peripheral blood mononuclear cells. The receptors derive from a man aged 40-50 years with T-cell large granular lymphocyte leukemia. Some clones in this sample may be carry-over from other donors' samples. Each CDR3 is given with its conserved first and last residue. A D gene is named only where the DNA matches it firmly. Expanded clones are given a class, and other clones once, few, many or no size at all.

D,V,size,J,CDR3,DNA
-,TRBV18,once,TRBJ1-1,CASSVGENTEAFF,TGTGCCAGCTCAGTAGGGGAGAACACTGAAGCTTTCTTT
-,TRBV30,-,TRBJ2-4,CAWSTKQGWGNIQYF,TGTGCCTGGAGTACCAAACAGGGATGGGGAAACATTCAGTACTTC
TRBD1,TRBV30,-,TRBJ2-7,CAWSPGQGSYEQYF,TGTGCCTGGAGCCCGGGACAGGGGTCCTACGAGCAGTACTTC
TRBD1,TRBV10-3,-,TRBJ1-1,CAISERGQELTEAFF,TGTGCCATCAGTGAGCGGGGACAGGAGCTTACTGAAGCTTTCTTT
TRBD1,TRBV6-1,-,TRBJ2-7,CASSQGAYEQYF,TGTGCCAGCAGTCAGGGGGCCTACGAGCAGTACTTC
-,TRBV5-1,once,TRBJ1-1,CASTPTGSNTEAFF,TGCGCCAGCACCCCGACGGGATCGAACACTGAAGCTTTCTTT
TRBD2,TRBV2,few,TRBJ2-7,CASSEPPGLVAYEQYF,TGTGCCAGCAGTGAACCTCCGGGACTAGTTGCCTACGAGCAGTACTTC
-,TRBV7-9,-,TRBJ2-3,CASSPGSTDTQYF,TGTGCCAGCAGCCCCGGAAGCACAGATACGCAGTATTTT
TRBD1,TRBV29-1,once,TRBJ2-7,CSARDRESYEQYF,TGCAGCGCGCGGGACAGGGAGTCCTACGAGCAGTACTTC
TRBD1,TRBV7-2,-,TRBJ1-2,CASSLLPTGGAYGYTF,TGTGCCAGCAGCTTACTCCCTACAGGGGGCGCTTATGGCTACACCTTC
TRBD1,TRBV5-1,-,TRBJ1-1,CASRPADRVNTEAFF,TGCGCCAGCAGACCAGCCGACAGGGTCAACACTGAAGCTTTCTTT
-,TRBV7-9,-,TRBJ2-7,CASSDNYEQYF,TGTGCCAGCAGCGATAACTACGAGCAGTACTTC
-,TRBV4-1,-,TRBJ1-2,CASSQDWQGVGYGYTF,TGCGCCAGCAGCCAAGATTGGCAGGGAGTCGGTTATGGCTACACCTTC
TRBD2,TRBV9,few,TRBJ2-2,CASSVGGSGGLTGELFF,TGTGCCAGCAGCGTAGGAGGTAGCGGGGGGCTCACCGGGGAGCTGTTTTTT
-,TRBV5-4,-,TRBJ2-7,CASSLNWGEQYF,TGTGCCAGCAGCCTAAACTGGGGCGAGCAGTACTTC
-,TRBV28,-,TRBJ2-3,CASSLVGRTDTQYF,TGTGCCAGCAGTTTAGTCGGACGGACAGATACGCAGTATTTT
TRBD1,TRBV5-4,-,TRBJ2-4,CASSSGQGSKGNIQYF,TGTGCCAGCAGCTCTGGACAGGGTAGTAAGGGAAACATTCAGTACTTC
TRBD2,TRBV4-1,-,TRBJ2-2,CASSQDPSGGLSTGELFF,TGCGCCAGCAGCCAAGATCCTAGCGGGGGCCTATCCACCGGGGAGCTGTTTTTT
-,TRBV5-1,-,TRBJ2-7,CASSRGDSYEQYF,TGCGCCAGCAGCCGCGGGGATTCCTACGAGCAGTACTTC
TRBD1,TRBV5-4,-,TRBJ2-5,CASSSPGTGAPETQYF,TGTGCCAGCAGCTCCCCCGGGACAGGGGCGCCGGAGACCCAGTACTTC
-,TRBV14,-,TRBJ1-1,CASSQAGALGTEAFF,TGTGCCAGCAGCCAAGCAGGGGCCCTGGGAACTGAAGCTTTCTTT
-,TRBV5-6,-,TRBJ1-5,CASSRGGANQPQHF,TGTGCCAGCAGCCGAGGGGGGGCTAATCAGCCCCAGCATTTT
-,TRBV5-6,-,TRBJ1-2,CASSFRFDSYEYGYTF,TGTGCCAGCAGCTTCCGCTTTGACAGCTACGAATATGGCTACACCTTC
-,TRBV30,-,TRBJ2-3,CAWSERVSTDTQYF,TGTGCCTGGAGCGAGAGGGTTAGCACAGATACGCAGTATTTT
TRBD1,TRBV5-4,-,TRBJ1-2,CASSLALGQGNYGYTF,TGTGCCAGCAGCTTGGCCTTAGGACAGGGAAACTATGGCTACACCTTC
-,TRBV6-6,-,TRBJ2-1,CASSSSPYNEQFF,TGTGCCAGCAGTTCCTCCCCCTACAATGAGCAGTTCTTC
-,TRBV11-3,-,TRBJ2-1,CASSLDLKSEQFF,TGTGCCAGCAGCTTAGATCTAAAGAGTGAGCAGTTCTTC
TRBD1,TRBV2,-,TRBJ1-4,CASSDPDREDEKLFF,TGTGCCAGCAGTGACCCCGACAGGGAGGATGAAAAACTGTTTTTT
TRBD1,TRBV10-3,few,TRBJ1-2,CAISTGTGHYGYTF,TGTGCCATCAGCACCGGGACAGGGCACTATGGCTACACCTTC
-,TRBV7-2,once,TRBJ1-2,CASSLAGIAGTGSYTF,TGTGCCAGCAGCTTAGCGGGGATTGCGGGGACCGGTAGCTACACCTTC
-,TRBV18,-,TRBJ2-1,CASSPGSEQFF,TGTGCCAGCTCACCCGGGAGCGAGCAGTTCTTC
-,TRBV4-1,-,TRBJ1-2,CASSQADTTYYGYTF,TGCGCCAGCAGCCAAGCTGACACGACGTATTATGGCTACACCTTC
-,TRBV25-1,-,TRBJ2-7,CASSAPRGEQYF,TGTGCCAGCAGTGCCCCCCGCGGCGAGCAGTACTTC
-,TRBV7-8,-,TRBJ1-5,CASSLEVFPNQPQHF,TGTGCCAGCAGCTTAGAGGTCTTCCCTAATCAGCCCCAGCATTTT
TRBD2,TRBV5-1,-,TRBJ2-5,CASRGGLAGETQYF,TGCGCCAGCAGGGGCGGACTAGCGGGGGAGACCCAGTACTTC
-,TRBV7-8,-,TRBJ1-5,CASSPEGGQQPQHF,TGTGCCAGCAGCCCGGAAGGGGGGCAACAGCCCCAGCATTTT
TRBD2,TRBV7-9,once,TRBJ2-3,CASTLRRLAGADTQYF,TGTGCCAGCACCTTAAGGCGCCTAGCGGGGGCAGATACGCAGTATTTT
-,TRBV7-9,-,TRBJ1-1,CASSLSGTQAEAFF,TGTGCCAGCAGCTTAAGCGGGACACAGGCTGAAGCTTTCTTT
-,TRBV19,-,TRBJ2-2,CASGPYGELFF,TGTGCCAGTGGGCCTTACGGGGAGCTGTTTTTT
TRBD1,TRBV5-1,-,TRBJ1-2,CASSAYRQGAGGYTF,TGCGCCAGCAGCGCCTACCGCCAGGGGGCGGGGGGCTACACCTTC
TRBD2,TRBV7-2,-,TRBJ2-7,CASSGGVLYF,TGTGCCAGCAGCGGGGGGGTTCTGTACTTC
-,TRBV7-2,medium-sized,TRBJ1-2,CASSLTEANYGYTF,TGTGCCAGCAGCTTGACAGAAGCTAACTATGGCTACACCTTC
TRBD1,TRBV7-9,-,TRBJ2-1,CASSLRAGGSYNEQFF,TGTGCCAGCAGCTTACGGGCAGGGGGCTCCTACAATGAGCAGTTCTTC
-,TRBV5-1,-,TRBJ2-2,CASSWPTATGELFF,TGCGCCAGCAGCTGGCCGACAGCCACCGGGGAGCTGTTTTTT
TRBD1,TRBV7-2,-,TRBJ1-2,CASSLQGVAYGYTF,TGTGCCAGCAGCTTACAGGGGGTAGCCTATGGCTACACCTTC
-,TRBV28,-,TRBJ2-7,CASSLIGGAEYF,TGTGCCAGCAGTTTGATTGGGGGCGCGGAGTACTTC
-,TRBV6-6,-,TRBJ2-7,CASSSESLYEQYF,TGTGCCAGCAGTTCGGAGAGCCTCTACGAGCAGTACTTC
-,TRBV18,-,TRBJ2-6,CASSPQGRGANVLTF,TGTGCCAGCTCACCTCAGGGCAGAGGGGCCAACGTCCTGACTTTC
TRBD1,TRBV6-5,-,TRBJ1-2,CASSYDGQGAYGYTF,TGTGCCAGCAGTTACGATGGGCAGGGGGCCTATGGCTACACCTTC
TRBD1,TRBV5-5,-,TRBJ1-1,CASSLEGQLNTEAFF,TGTGCCAGCAGTTTGGAGGGACAGCTGAACACTGAAGCTTTCTTT
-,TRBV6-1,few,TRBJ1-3,CASSTPRTPGNTIYF,TGTGCCAGCAGTACTCCACGAACTCCTGGAAACACCATATATTTT
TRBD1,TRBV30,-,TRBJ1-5,CAWSEGQGAFNQPQHF,TGTGCCTGGAGTGAGGGACAGGGGGCTTTTAATCAGCCCCAGCATTTT
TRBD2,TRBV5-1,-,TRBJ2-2,CASSEGTTNTGELFF,TGCGCCAGCAGCGAGGGGACTACGAACACCGGGGAGCTGTTTTTT
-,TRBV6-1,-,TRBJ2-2,CASSDLRGSKGTGELFF,TGTGCCAGCAGTGACCTAAGGGGGTCCAAGGGAACCGGGGAGCTGTTTTTT
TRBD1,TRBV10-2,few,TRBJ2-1,CATKRDRVNEQFF,TGCGCCACCAAACGGGACAGGGTCAATGAGCAGTTCTTC